This TCR beta chain derives from a study of siplizumab effects on memory and regulatory T cells. This CDR3 region has 14 residues. Germline V gene sequence: CDR1 WNHNN, CDR2 SYGVQD (reference sequence). V lost 6 bases, J lost 3 bases, and 6 bases stayed unmatched. Assay: immunoSEQ multiplex PCR; the TCRdb copy retains only in-frame clones and omits some. The top ten clones hold just over 2.5% of a sample with about 100,000 clones, around 90% of them seen once. The sample was CD4+ T cells sorted from blood. This TCR came from a human donor in good health. Some clones in this sample may be carry-over from other donors' samples. The chain combines TRBV10-1 with TRBJ2-3; 7 positions match TRBD1. Here the CDR3 DNA reads TGCGCCAGCAGCCGGGACAGCCCAACAGATACGCAGTATTTT. Protein sequence: CASSRDSPTDTQYF.